This T cell receptor beta chain was found in a study of T cell changes during pregnancy in multiple sclerosis. Assay: immunoSEQ multiplex PCR; the TCRdb copy retains only in-frame clones and omits some. Among some 37,000 clones listed, 89% were seen once. V was pared by 5 bases and J by 3 bases, with 10 bases between. This CDR3 comprises 13 residues. Germline lookup yields CDR1 MGHRA and CDR2 YSYEKL. This rearrangement joins TRBV4-1 to TRBJ1-1, with D maybe TRBD1 (5 bases). This receptor was taken from a female donor with multiple sclerosis, enrolled in a pregnancy study. The specimen was CD8+ T cells from peripheral blood mononuclear cells, collected in the third trimester of pregnancy. CDR3 bases: TGCGCCAGCAGCGCGGGGGACTACACTGAAGCTTTCTTT. This translates into CASSAGDYTEAFF.